This TCR beta chain comes out of a study of cytomegalovirus exposure and HLA in healthy donors. Study background: Earlier findings included over 90 million unique TCR beta sequences obtained from about 180 million T cells.

To note about this clone: Antigen: not known.

Study-wide findings and caveats: As was reported, the classifier diagnosed cytomegalovirus status with high specificity and sensitivity. A link between a missense DCLRE1C variant and TCR beta V- and J-gene trimming emerged from a later analysis. Segments of the TCR beta V type were, in most cases, productive about 87% or about 30% of the time in an earlier analysis.

Trimming stripped 5 bases from V and 2 bases from J, with 9 bases between. This CDR3 has 13 amino acids. CDR1 and CDR2 (germline): MNHEY, SVGAGI. Amplification used 60 Vbeta primers and 13 Jbeta primers. The repertoire was sequenced with immunoSEQ multiplex PCR; TCRdb's copy has only in-frame clones and lacks some. Of about 120,000 clones listed, around three quarters were seen once; the top ten hold less than 6%. The gene calls are TRBV6-5 and TRBJ1-2, with a tentative D call TRBD1 (6 bases). The specimen was PBMCs. The TCR was taken from a man aged 18 to 35 in good health and CMV-seropositive. As DNA, the CDR3 is TGTGCCAGCAGTACTACAGGGAACTATGGCTACACCTTC. Translated, it gives CASSTTGNYGYTF.